Listed below are T cell receptor beta chains from one sample, sequenced in a study of brain T cells in children with intractable seizures. The data were produced by immunoSEQ multiplex PCR, yet TCRdb's version contains in-frame clones alone and is incomplete. The repertoire holds 50,000 to 80,000 clones, with 95% to 97% as singletons. Sample: peripheral blood, taken at surgery. Receptor source: a boy younger than two with focal cortical dysplasia and intractable seizures. CDR3s include the opening cysteine and the closing phenylalanine or tryptophan. D genes are given only for firm matches. Expanded clones get a size class; other rows say once, few or many, or leave the size out.

j_call d_call v_call clone_size cdr3_aa cdr3_nt
TRBJ1-4 NA TRBV19 NA CASSTGEEKLFF TGTGCCAGTAGTACCGGTGAGGAAAAACTGTTTTTT
TRBJ1-4 TRBD1 TRBV4-3 once CASSRGQGPPTNEKLFF TGCGCCAGCAGCCGAGGACAGGGCCCTCCAACTAATGAAAAACTGTTTTTT
TRBJ2-5 TRBD2 TRBV5-4 NA CASSSRGTSGQETQYF TGTGCCAGCAGCTCCAGAGGGACTAGCGGTCAAGAGACCCAGTACTTC
TRBJ2-7 TRBD2 TRBV6-2/TRBV6-3 NA CASSWSSGSRTEQYF TGTGCCAGCAGTTGGTCTAGCGGGAGCAGGACCGAGCAGTACTTC
TRBJ1-6 NA TRBV27 NA CASTEIPGHYNSPLHF TGTGCCAGCACTGAAATCCCGGGACACTATAATTCACCCCTCCACTTT
TRBJ1-1 TRBD1 TRBV28 NA CASFGRWGQDTEAFF TGTGCCAGCTTTGGAAGGTGGGGACAGGACACTGAAGCTTTCTTT
TRBJ2-7 NA TRBV19 NA CASSIGLGETYEQYF TGTGCCAGTAGTATAGGCCTCGGGGAAACCTACGAGCAGTACTTC
TRBJ2-7 TRBD2 TRBV4-1 NA CASSLLTSGGSEQYF TGCGCCAGCAGCCTCTTGACTAGCGGGGGGTCCGAGCAGTACTTC
TRBJ1-2 TRBD1 TRBV11-1 NA CASSLTGGYGYTF TGTGCCAGCAGCTTAACAGGGGGCTATGGCTACACCTTC
TRBJ1-5 TRBD1 TRBV18 NA CASSAGQGNQPQHF TGTGCCAGCTCGGCTGGACAGGGCAATCAGCCCCAGCATTTT
TRBJ2-3 TRBD2 TRBV19 NA CASSIRLAGLLVTDTQYF TGTGCCAGTAGTATAAGGCTAGCGGGGCTACTCGTCACAGATACGCAGTATTTT
TRBJ2-7 NA TRBV29-1 NA CSAKDRRGYEQYF TGCAGCGCTAAAGACAGGCGGGGCTACGAGCAGTACTTC
TRBJ2-3 TRBD2 TRBV6-6 NA CASSYGGGTDTQYF TGTGCCAGCAGTTACGGCGGGGGGACAGATACGCAGTATTTT
TRBJ2-7 NA TRBV19 NA CASSIGPGPYEQYF TGTGCCAGTAGTATAGGGCCGGGACCCTACGAGCAGTACTTC
TRBJ2-1 NA TRBV2 NA CASTADGPEHGEQFF TGTGCCAGCACCGCCGATGGGCCGGAACATGGAGAGCAGTTCTTC
TRBJ2-7 NA TRBV7-2 NA CASSLETLRNGYEQYF TGTGCCAGCAGCTTAGAGACCCTTCGGAATGGCTACGAGCAGTACTTC
TRBJ1-5 NA TRBV27 NA CASSPTRSLWPQHF TGTGCCAGCAGTCCTACGCGGAGCCTTTGGCCCCAGCATTTT
TRBJ2-1 NA TRBV7-2 NA CASSMSRSYNEQFF TGTGCCAGCAGCATGTCTCGCTCCTACAATGAGCAGTTCTTC
TRBJ2-2 TRBD2 TRBV7-2 once CASSLGLAPRGGPGELFF TGTGCCAGCAGCTTGGGACTAGCGCCCCGGGGAGGGCCCGGGGAGCTGTTTTTT
TRBJ1-2 NA TRBV3-1/TRBV3-2 NA CASSQVVADGYTF TGTGCCAGCAGCCAAGTTGTAGCGGATGGCTACACCTTC
TRBJ2-1 NA TRBV28 NA CASSLGLKQFF TGTGCCAGCAGTTTGGGGCTAAAGCAGTTCTTC
TRBJ1-1 NA TRBV6-5 NA CATKHMNTEAFF TGTGCCACCAAACATATGAACACTGAAGCTTTCTTT
TRBJ2-1 NA TRBV12-5 NA CASGPPVGNEQFF TGTGCTAGTGGTCCCCCCGTAGGGAATGAGCAGTTCTTC
TRBJ2-3 NA TRBV18 NA CASSPTSKDPGDTQYF TGTGCCAGCTCACCCACTTCTAAGGATCCGGGGGATACGCAGTATTTT
TRBJ2-7 NA TRBV6-1 NA CASSEVKGPYEQYF TGTGCCAGCAGTGAAGTGAAGGGCCCCTACGAGCAGTACTTC
TRBJ2-7 NA TRBV5-4 NA CASSFQRRDHEQYF TGTGCCAGCAGCTTTCAAAGGAGGGACCACGAGCAGTACTTC
TRBJ2-4 NA TRBV28 NA CASRRGGRGAHIQYF TGTGCCAGCAGAAGAGGGGGTCGAGGGGCGCACATTCAGTACTTC
TRBJ2-3 NA TRBV28 NA CAAAERGPGDTQYF TGTGCCGCGGCTGAACGGGGTCCTGGAGATACGCAGTATTTT
TRBJ2-7 TRBD1 TRBV29-1 NA CSVEGIVGTGPSYEQYF TGCAGCGTTGAAGGCATCGTAGGGACAGGACCGTCCTACGAGCAGTACTTC
TRBJ1-1 NA TRBV6-5 NA CASSSLPQERLTEAFF TGTGCCAGCAGTTCCTTACCACAGGAACGACTCACTGAAGCTTTCTTT
TRBJ1-1 TRBD1 TRBV28 NA CASADREGNTEAFF TGTGCCAGCGCAGACAGGGAGGGGAACACTGAAGCTTTCTTT
TRBJ2-3 TRBD2 TRBV2 NA CASRLAGGTDTQYF TGTGCCAGTAGGTTAGCGGGAGGAACAGATACGCAGTATTTT
TRBJ2-7 NA TRBV28 NA CASSSPRQRSSYEQYF TGTGCCAGCAGTTCCCCACGACAGAGGAGCTCCTACGAGCAGTACTTC
TRBJ2-7 TRBD1 TRBV19 NA CASSILDRGYEQYF TGTGCCAGTAGTATATTAGACAGGGGATACGAGCAGTACTTC
TRBJ2-7 NA TRBV2 NA CASRREGYEQYF TGTGCCAGCAGGAGAGAGGGGTACGAGCAGTACTTC
TRBJ1-1 TRBD1 TRBV12-5 NA CASGLWTGGEAFF TGTGCTAGTGGTTTGTGGACAGGGGGTGAAGCTTTCTTT
TRBJ2-5 NA TRBV18 NA CASSSGETQYF TGTGCCAGCTCCTCGGGGGAGACCCAGTACTTC
TRBJ2-2 NA TRBV9 NA CASSVVLDTGELFF TGTGCCAGCAGCGTAGTGCTTGACACCGGGGAGCTGTTTTTT
TRBJ2-1 NA TRBV29-1 NA CSVGQNEQFF TGCAGCGTTGGGCAGAATGAGCAGTTCTTC
TRBJ1-5 NA TRBV6-5 NA CACQGDRNQPQHF TGTGCCTGCCAGGGTGATCGCAATCAGCCCCAGCATTTT
TRBJ2-2 TRBD2 TRBV11-3 NA CASSSGGTGTGELFF TGTGCCAGCAGCTCGGGGGGAACAGGCACCGGGGAGCTGTTTTTT
TRBJ2-1 TRBD2 TRBV5-4 NA CASSLRLAGSYEQFF TGTGCCAGCAGCCTTCGACTAGCGGGGAGCTATGAGCAGTTCTTC
TRBJ1-4 NA TRBV27 once CASRISFATNEKLFF TGTGCCAGCAGGATCTCATTTGCAACTAATGAAAAACTGTTTTTT
TRBJ1-2 NA TRBV5-1 once CASSTGLSGYGYTF TGCGCCAGCTCTACCGGTTTAAGTGGCTATGGCTACACCTTC
TRBJ2-1 NA TRBV7-2 NA CASSFVVAQPSYNEQFF TGTGCCAGCAGCTTCGTGGTGGCCCAGCCCTCCTACAATGAGCAGTTCTTC
TRBJ2-7 NA TRBV12-3/TRBV12-4 NA CASSRTGEQYF TGTGCCAGCAGTAGAACAGGCGAGCAGTACTTC
TRBJ1-2 NA TRBV2 few CASSPQGRHYGYTF TGTGCCAGCAGTCCCCAGGGGCGACACTATGGCTACACCTTC
TRBJ1-2 TRBD1 TRBV12-3/TRBV12-4 once CASNLDRDYGYTF TGTGCCAGCAACTTAGACAGGGACTATGGCTACACCTTC
TRBJ2-2 TRBD2 TRBV19 NA CASSSGRAPTGELFF TGTGCCAGTAGTAGCGGGAGGGCCCCCACCGGGGAGCTGTTTTTT
TRBJ2-3 TRBD2 TRBV7-9 NA CASSHGAGEVTDTQYF TGTGCCAGCAGCCACGGGGCGGGAGAGGTAACAGATACGCAGTATTTT
TRBJ1-1 NA TRBV10-3 NA CAISGAYTEAFF TGTGCCATCAGTGGGGCCTACACTGAAGCTTTCTTT
TRBJ2-3 NA TRBV7-6 NA CASSLFISTSTDTQYF TGTGCCAGCAGCTTATTTATCTCAACCAGCACAGATACGCAGTATTTT
TRBJ2-2 NA TRBV6-5 NA CASSPLTGELFF TGTGCCAGCAGTCCCTTAACCGGGGAGCTGTTTTTT
TRBJ1-2 NA TRBV7-2 NA CASSLNYGYTF TGTGCCAGCAGCTTAAACTATGGCTACACCTTC
TRBJ2-2 NA TRBV24-1 NA CATSDHRGAGGELFF TGTGCCACCAGTGACCATAGGGGGGCTGGCGGGGAGCTGTTTTTT
TRBJ1-2 NA TRBV5-6 NA CASSLVGGQDPRGYTF TGTGCCAGCAGCTTGGTTGGTGGGCAGGACCCAAGGGGCTACACCTTC
TRBJ2-1 TRBD2 TRBV18 NA CASSPDSGRANEQFF TGTGCCAGCTCACCAGATAGCGGGAGGGCCAATGAGCAGTTCTTC
TRBJ2-7 NA TRBV15 NA CATSRRNQVSHEQYF TGTGCCACCAGCAGACGGAACCAGGTGTCCCACGAGCAGTACTTC